The clone carrying this T cell receptor (beta chain) was picked up many times. The antigen is not known. Germline loops: CDR1 MDHEN, CDR2 SYDVKM. The CDR3 sequence is 12 residues long. V dropped 7 bases and J dropped 6 bases, with 13 bases sitting between them. Exclusions: uncontrolled infection, other autoimmune disease, pregnancy, lactation. 8.5 to 10 ml of fresh peripheral blood supplied the PBMCs. This entry is derived from a study of T cells in Graves' hyperthyroidism and ophthalmopathy. Study-level points and caveats: The model predicted ophthalmopathy a median around 6 months before onset.

The CDR3 regions of TCR beta were amplified from RNA transcripts. Using the HTBI primer set, a first-round RT-PCR was run on the TCR CDR3. TCRdb ran MiXCR on the multiplex PCR reads and lists one entry per CDR3 protein. Altogether roughly 400,000 distinct CDR3 sequences are present, over 11% being singletons, with the ten largest covering 28%. The TCR originated in a man in his forties or fifties with Graves' ophthalmopathy. Sequencing used blood. The V and J genes are TRBV28 and TRBJ2-7; D may be TRBD1 or TRBD2 (5 bases each). The CDR3 region is CASNRGLGEQYF. The CDR3 DNA follows: TGTGCCAGCAATCGGGGCTTAGGCGAGCAGTACTTC.